Shown below are 5 T cell receptor beta chains from a single sample sequenced in a study of cytomegalovirus exposure and HLA in healthy donors. Vbeta (60) and Jbeta (13) primers were used in the PCR. Sequencing used immunoSEQ multiplex PCR; TCRdb keeps in-frame clones, though not all of them. The table includes about 210,000 clones, over 80% detected once. The sequenced material came from PBMCs. These receptor sequences come from a man aged 35 to 55 in good health and CMV-seropositive.

The chain recombines TRBV7-8 with TRBJ2-7; 7 nucleotides line up with TRBD2. Unmatched junction bases numbered 16, after V lost 5 bases and J lost 3 bases. The CDR3 is made up of 17 amino acids. CDR1 is SGHVS and CDR2 is FQNEAQ in the germline V gene. The CDR3 bases are TGTGCCAGCAGCCCCAAATATCTAGCGGTCCAGAGCTACGAGCAGTACGTC. This codes for CASSPKYLAVQSYEQYV.

The J gene is TRBJ1-5, the V gene TRBV6-5; the match to TRBD1 covers 11 bases. The ends lost 6 bases at V and 3 bases at J; junction bases unmatched: 4. The CDR3 is 15 amino acids. The germline CDR1 and CDR2 sequences are MNHEY and SVGAGI. In DNA form, the CDR3 reads TGTGCCAGCAGCCGGGACAGGGGGAACAATCAGCCCCAGCATTTT. Protein: CASSRDRGNNQPQHF.

Concerning this clone: An end of the junction differs from the germline gene, which may be a read error. This sequence joins TRBV29-1 and TRBJ2-2; D is unclear. This CDR3 has 14 amino acids. The germline V gene has CDR1 SQVTM and CDR2 ANQGSEA. CDR3 coding DNA: TGCAGCGTTGAATCCCAGAGGAACACCGGAGAGCTGTTTTTT. This encodes CSVESQRNTGELFF.

V and J are TRBV7-9 and TRBJ1-1; D unresolved. CDR3 length: 14 amino acids. Germline loops: CDR1 SEHNR, CDR2 FQNEAQ (reference sequence). V shed 2 bases and J shed 1 base, with 8 bases lying between them. In DNA form, the CDR3 reads TGTGCCAGCAGCTTACAGACATGGAACACTGAAGCTTTCTTT. Translating it yields CASSLQTWNTEAFF. Variable domain in full (rest from reference TRBV7-9 and TRBJ1-1): DTGVSQNPRHKITKRGQNVTFRCDPISEHNRLYWYRQTLGQGPEFLTYFQNEAQLEKSRLLSDRFSAERPKGSFSTLEIQRTEQGDSAMYLCASSLQTWNTEAFFGQGTRLTVV.

This clone was counted only a few times. The chain recombines TRBV10-3 with TRBJ1-1, with D unresolved. Germline V CDR1 and CDR2: ENHRY, SYGVKD. V shed 2 bases and J shed 0 bases, with 13 bases lying between them. There are 16 residues in the CDR3. CDR3 loop: CAISELALVMNTEAFF. As DNA, the CDR3 is TGTGCCATCAGTGAGCTTGCACTAGTCATGAACACTGAAGCTTTCTTT.